Below are 7 T cell receptor beta chains sequenced from a single sample in a study of cytomegalovirus exposure and HLA in healthy donors. A multiplex PCR was run with 60 Vbeta primers and 13 Jbeta primers. The table came from immunoSEQ multiplex PCR; TCRdb's copy has only in-frame clones and leaves some out. The sample lists 95,000 to 120,000 clones, 60% to 80% occurring once. The sequenced sample consisted of PBMCs. The receptors derive from a man between 18 and 29 years old in good health and CMV-seropositive.

V and J are TRBV5-4 and TRBJ1-4; D gene ambiguous. CDR3 length: 14 amino acids. The V gene's germline CDR1 is SGHNT and CDR2 YYREEE (reference sequence). V was pared by 5 bases and J by 2 bases, with 10 bases between. DNA of the CDR3: TGTGCCAGCAGGCCCGCGGGGACTAATGAAAAACTGTTTTTT. It is translated as CASRPAGTNEKLFF.

The chain links TRBV5-1 to TRBJ1-4, with a weak D call TRBD1 (5 bases). Per the germline V gene, CDR1 is SGHRS and CDR2 is YFSETQ. The length of the CDR3 is 13 residues. Trimming removed 4 bases from V and 8 bases from J, with 12 bases in between. In nucleotides, the CDR3 is TGCGCCAGCAGCCCCAGGGTAGGGGAAAAACTGTTTTTT. It yields the protein CASSPRVGEKLFF.

This sequence joins TRBV14 and TRBJ2-5; TRBD2 agrees at 14 bases. CDR3 length: 15 residues. The germline V gene has CDR1 SGHDN and CDR2 FVKESK. V dropped 4 bases and J dropped 4; count of bases not matched to a gene: 2. The CDR3 DNA reads as TGTGCCAGCAGCCTCGGGACTAGCGGGGGAGAGACCCAGTACTTC. This sequence encodes CASSLGTSGGETQYF.

This sequence joins TRBV5-1 and TRBJ2-5; weak D call: TRBD1 (6 bases). This CDR3 has 15 amino acids. Trimming removed 0 bases from V and 3 bases from J, with 12 bases in between. Germline CDR1 reads SGHRS; CDR2 reads YFSETQ. The CDR3 region has the DNA TGCGCCAGCAGCTTGGCAGGGGCAGGGGAAGAGACCCAGTACTTC. Translating gives CASSLAGAGEETQYF.

This chain connects TRBV4-2 to TRBJ1-2; tentative D call: TRBD1 (5 bases). Between the trimmed V and J ends, which lost 0 bases and 5 bases, there was a span of 16 bases. This CDR3 spans 16 amino acids. CDR1 and CDR2 (germline): LGHNA, YNFKEQ. In nucleotides, the CDR3 is TGTGCCAGCAGCCAAGATTTGCGGGGGTTGGGGTATGGCTACACCTTC. This sequence encodes CASSQDLRGLGYGYTF.

This chain links TRBV9 with TRBJ1-2, with D perhaps matching TRBD1 (5 bases). V dropped 4 bases and J dropped 8 bases, with 18 bases sitting between them. Germline-derived CDR1 and CDR2 are SGDLS and YYNGEE. This CDR3 has 14 residues. Here the CDR3 DNA reads TGTGCCAGCAGCCTTAGACAGTCCGGGGGGGGCTACACCTTC. Translating gives CASSLRQSGGGYTF.

The chain recombines TRBV7-3 with TRBJ1-2; 10 nucleotides align to TRBD1. The V segment lost 3 bases and the J segment 7 bases; nucleotides outside the gene matches: 8. From germline, CDR1 is SGHTA and CDR2 FQGTGA. The CDR3 covers 15 residues. CDR3 region: CASSFGDRGLGGYTF. In nucleotides, the CDR3 is TGTGCCAGCAGCTTCGGGGACAGGGGTCTAGGTGGCTACACCTTC.